The T cell receptor (beta chain) described here comes from a study of PD-1 blockade in classical Hodgkin lymphoma. Every patient was affected by relapse after autologous stem cell transplantation, while exposure to brentuximab vedotin was not uniform. Here immunoSEQ multiplex PCR was the method, and the copy in TCRdb shows in-frame clones only, minus some. The sample has about 110,000 clones, roughly nine tenths seen once. This CDR3 is built from 15 residues. The ends lost 5 bases at V and 1 base at J; junction bases unmatched: 4. Germline CDR1 is LNHNV and CDR2 is YYDKDF (reference sequence). The study, taken as a whole, reports: When set against healthy donors, newly diagnosed patients were reported to show lower baseline TCR diversity. Initiation of nivolumab under 1 year after ASCT led to exclusion of patients. Baseline diversity resembling that of newly diagnosed patients was seen in complete responders.

This clone appeared once. Antigen: not known. The sequences come from peripheral blood mononuclear cells (PBMCs), collected before the second cycle of nivolumab. The receptor was derived from a human donor with classical Hodgkin lymphoma. The chain couples TRBV15 to TRBJ2-3; TRBD2 matches at 9 bases. The CDR3 nucleotides are TGTGCCACCAGCGCGTTAGCGGGGGGCACAGATACGCAGTATTTT. Its protein is CATSALAGGTDTQYF.